Following are 29 T cell receptor beta chains from one sample sequenced in a study of blood T cell repertoires in COVID-19. Sequencing used immunoSEQ multiplex PCR; TCRdb keeps in-frame clones, though not all of them. The profile shows about 190,000 clones, roughly four fifths of them singletons. Material: peripheral blood. The receptors originated from a man in his fifties who had recovered from COVID-19.

This clone was counted a few times. The chain recombines TRBV14 with TRBJ1-1; tentatively, D is TRBD1 (5 bases). The CDR3 runs to 13 residues. Germline values: CDR1 SGHDN, CDR2 FVKESK. Trimming took 2 bases from V and 4 from J, leaving 8 bases between them. The DNA of the CDR3 is TGTGCCAGCAGCCAAAGGAGGGGCACTGAAGCTTTCTTT. Translating gives CASSQRRGTEAFF.

This clone was seen only once. The rearrangement joins TRBV11-3 to TRBJ2-1; 11 bases match TRBD2. CDR1 and CDR2 (germline): SGHNT, YENEEA. This CDR3 has 16 residues. After removal of 5 bases from V and 5 bases from J, the junction contained 8 bases not matched to a gene. CDR3 in amino acids: CASSPVTSGKNNEQFF. For the CDR3, the DNA is TGTGCCAGCAGCCCAGTGACTAGCGGGAAAAACAATGAGCAGTTCTTC.

This clone occurred a few times. The chain has TRBV7-8 and TRBJ2-2; possible D gene TRBD2, 5 bases. Deletions cut 5 bases from V and 2 bases from J, with 9 bases between. The germline V gene has CDR1 SGHVS and CDR2 FQNEAQ. This CDR3 is 14 amino acids long. CDR3 sequence: CASSMTINTGELFF. The CDR3 DNA follows: TGTGCCAGCAGCATGACTATTAACACCGGGGAGCTGTTTTTT.

Of note for this clone: Compared with germline, one end of the junction differs, possibly owing to a read error. The CDR3 region is CASSESSDEQYF. The CDR3 coding sequence is TGTGCCAGCAGTGAATCCTCCGACGAGCAGTACTTC. The rearrangement uses TRBV6-1 and TRBJ2-7; D uncertain. In germline, CDR1 is MNHNS, CDR2 SASEGT. The CDR3 spans 12 residues.

V gene TRBV28 combines with J gene TRBJ2-1; 9 bases agree with TRBD1. The CDR3 length is 15 residues. With V trimmed by 7 bases and J by 8 bases, 12 bases remained unmatched. CDR1 and CDR2 (germline): MDHEN, SYDVKM. DNA of the CDR3: TGTGCCAGCACACAAACGGGACAGGGTCTTGATGAGCAGTTCTTC. As protein: CASTQTGQGLDEQFF.

The rearrangement uses TRBV7-8 and TRBJ1-2, with 8 nucleotides matching TRBD1. Germline V gene sequence: CDR1 SGHVS, CDR2 FQNEAQ. The CDR3 covers 19 residues. J lost 3 bases, V lost 5 bases, and 20 bases had no gene match. As DNA, the CDR3 is TGTGCCAGCAGCCTCAACCCGGACAGGGTCGACCCCTCGTACTATGGCTACACCTTC. Translation: CASSLNPDRVDPSYYGYTF.

This clone was detected only a few times. The J gene is TRBJ1-5, the V gene TRBV29-1, with D perhaps TRBD1 (6 bases). There are 13 residues in the CDR3. The V gene lost 3 bases and the J gene lost 0 bases, with 6 bases spanning the gap. Looked up from germline, CDR1 is SQVTM and CDR2 is ANQGSEA. CDR3 region: CSVDRGSNQPQHF. The CDR3 coding sequence is TGCAGCGTTGACAGGGGTAGCAATCAGCCCCAGCATTTT.

The J gene is TRBJ1-2, the V gene TRBV27; 9 bases match TRBD1. Germline V lookup: CDR1 MNHEY, CDR2 SMNVEV (reference sequence). This CDR3 spans 14 amino acids. V shed 6 bases, J shed 0 bases, and the junction held 2 bases outside the gene matches. The CDR3 DNA reads as TGTGCCAGCAGCGACAGGGGGACTAACTATGGCTACACCTTC. Translation: CASSDRGTNYGYTF.

This chain connects TRBV11-2 to TRBJ2-7; TRBD2 matches 7 bases. Losses at the gene ends were 1 base for V and 4 bases for J; bases not matched to a gene: 7. Germline V gene lookup returns CDR1 SGHAT and CDR2 FQNNGV. The CDR3 runs 15 residues. The chain's CDR3 is CASSLGLAATYEQYF. CDR3 sequence (DNA): TGTGCCAGCAGCTTAGGACTAGCAGCTACATACGAGCAGTACTTC.

The V call is TRBV2, the J call TRBJ1-6; D call uncertain. The germline V gene has CDR1 SNHLY and CDR2 FYNNEI. Trimming removed 2 bases from V and 7 bases from J, with 12 bases in between. This CDR3 is 15 amino acids long. CDR3 coding DNA: TGTGCCAGCAGTGAAACGGGGAGATACAATTCACCCCTCCACTTT. It encodes CASSETGRYNSPLHF.

The chain couples TRBV2 to TRBJ2-3; TRBD1 matches 7 bases. CDR3 length: 15 residues. With V trimmed by 7 bases and J by 3 bases, 10 bases remained unmatched. The germline V gene has CDR1 SNHLY and CDR2 FYNNEI. The CDR3 DNA sequence: TGTGCCAGCACCAGAGGACAGGCCATAACAGATACGCAGTATTTT. Translated: CASTRGQAITDTQYF.

The chain combines TRBV19 with TRBJ1-2; TRBD1 agrees at 7 bases. There are 14 residues in the CDR3. Looked up from germline, CDR1 is LNHDA and CDR2 is SQIVND (reference sequence). V lost 2 bases to trimming and J lost 8 bases; unmatched junction nucleotides: 8. This CDR3 is CASSIPLTGVGYTF. Here the CDR3 DNA reads TGTGCCAGTAGTATACCGCTAACAGGGGTAGGCTACACCTTC.

This chain joins TRBV19 and TRBJ2-3; 8 bases are shared with TRBD2. There are 15 residues in the CDR3. Germline values: CDR1 LNHDA, CDR2 SQIVND (reference sequence). The trim removed 3 bases at V and 10 bases at J, leaving 12 bases unmatched. CDR3 nucleotides: TGTGCCAGTAGTATGAATAGCGGGATTGATCGCGCGCAGTATTTT. Translated: CASSMNSGIDRAQYF.

The rearrangement joins TRBV27 to TRBJ1-6; D gene unclear. Trimming cost V 3 bases and J 4 bases, with 13 bases left between them. The germline V gene has CDR1 MNHEY and CDR2 SMNVEV (reference sequence). The CDR3 is 16 residues long. CDR3 DNA sequence: TGTGCCAGCAGTTTTGCGGGATCCCTTTATAATTCACCCCTCCACTTT. This translates into CASSFAGSLYNSPLHF.

This chain connects TRBV7-8 to TRBJ1-5; 8 bases line up with TRBD1. This CDR3 has 17 residues. V gave up 5 bases and J gave up 3 bases; unmatched junction bases: 12. Germline V gene data show CDR1 as SGHVS and CDR2 as FQNEAQ. The CDR3 region has the DNA TGTGCCAGCAGCCGATTCGGGACAGGACGCGACAATCAGCCCCAGCATTTT. This encodes CASSRFGTGRDNQPQHF.

J is TRBJ1-6 and V is TRBV5-6; 10 bases are shared with TRBD1. CDR3 length: 14 amino acids. The V gene end was trimmed by 3 bases and the J gene end by 8 bases; junction bases not matched to a gene: 2. From germline, CDR1 is SGHDT and CDR2 YYEEEE. DNA of the CDR3: TGTGCCAGCAGCTGGGGACAGGGGCATTCACCCCTCCACTTT. It encodes CASSWGQGHSPLHF.

In this sample, this clone turned up once. The rearrangement links TRBV15 to TRBJ2-1; the match to TRBD1 covers 9 bases. The germline V gene encodes CDR1 LNHNV and CDR2 YYDKDF (reference sequence). The V and J ends lost 9 bases and 6 bases, in that order; junction bases with no gene match: 15. This CDR3 is built from 16 residues. CDR3 loop: CATSSYRDRDRNEQFF. CDR3 DNA: TGTGCCACTAGTAGTTACCGGGACAGGGATCGCAATGAGCAGTTCTTC.

The gene calls are TRBV6-5 and TRBJ2-5; D possibly corresponds to TRBD2 (6 bases). CDR1 and CDR2 (germline): MNHEY, SVGAGI. The CDR3 is 14 amino acids. V was shortened by 5 bases and J by 3 bases, with 13 bases between the two germline ends. CDR3 residues: CASSIGWGEETQYF. The CDR3, as DNA: TGTGCCAGCAGTATCGGGTGGGGGGAAGAGACCCAGTACTTC.

This chain uses TRBV24-1 with TRBJ2-3; 9 bases are a match to TRBD1. Trimming removed 3 bases from V and 0 bases from J; junction bases left unmatched: 9. Per the germline V gene, CDR1 is KGHDR and CDR2 is SFDVKD. The CDR3 has 18 residues. CDR3 residues: CATSDPWTGTGSTDTQYF. The CDR3 DNA reads TGTGCCACCAGTGATCCGTGGACCGGGACAGGGAGCACAGATACGCAGTATTTT.

The rearrangement uses TRBV4-1 and TRBJ2-6, with D possibly matching TRBD1 (6 bases). Trimming took off 4 bases at V and 1 base at J, with 20 bases between the two ends. The CDR3 runs to 19 residues. Per the germline V gene, CDR1 is MGHRA and CDR2 is YSYEKL. The CDR3 DNA is TGCGCCAGCAGCCCGAAACCCGGGACACCGGCTTCTGGGGCCAACGTCCTGACTTTC. It specifies CASSPKPGTPASGANVLTF.

The chain combines TRBV24-1 with TRBJ2-5, with TRBD1 matching 7 bases. The V gene's germline CDR1 is KGHDR and CDR2 SFDVKD. After removal of 1 base from V and 5 bases from J, the junction contained 6 bases not matched to a gene. The CDR3 consists of 15 residues. The CDR3 reads CATSDLKGAWETQYF. DNA for the CDR3: TGTGCCACCAGTGATTTAAAGGGGGCGTGGGAGACCCAGTACTTC.

This clone showed up just a few times. The chain employs TRBV7-9 and TRBJ1-6; D is ambiguous. The ends were cut back, 1 base at V and 7 bases at J, with 11 bases in the middle. The CDR3 is 15 amino acids. Germline V gene lookup returns CDR1 SEHNR and CDR2 FQNEAQ (reference sequence). The CDR3 DNA is TGTGCCAGCAGCTTAGAAACTACGACGAATTCACCCCTCCACTTT. Its translation: CASSLETTTNSPLHF.

This chain links TRBV4-1 with TRBJ2-7, with TRBD2 matching over 9 bases. CDR3 length equals 19 residues. With 0 bases clipped from V and 5 bases from J, the junction kept 17 bases outside the gene matches. The germline gives CDR1 MGHRA, CDR2 YSYEKL. CDR3 in DNA: TGCGCCAGCAGCCAAGACTGGGGGGTGTTTAGCGGGAGTCGTAACGAGCAGTACTTC. It specifies CASSQDWGVFSGSRNEQYF.

The chain recombines TRBV12-3 or TRBV12-4 with TRBJ2-1; no clear D. The V and J ends lost 4 bases and 4 bases respectively, with 8 bases between them. This CDR3 is 13 amino acids long. The chain's CDR3 is CASSWSGYNEQFF. DNA of the CDR3: TGTGCCAGCAGTTGGTCCGGGTACAATGAGCAGTTCTTC.

The CDR3 DNA reads as TGTGCCAGTAGTATAGAAGGACTTCCCTCGGATGAGCAGTTCTTC. It codes for CASSIEGLPSDEQFF. J is TRBJ2-1 and V is TRBV19, with TRBD2 as a possible D gene (5 bases). The V and J ends lost 0 bases and 8 bases respectively, with 14 bases between them. Germline loops: CDR1 LNHDA, CDR2 SQIVND (reference sequence). The CDR3 runs to 15 residues.

This clone came up once. V is TRBV7-6 and J is TRBJ2-1; D unresolved. V shed 6 bases and J shed 6 bases, with 15 bases lying between them. CDR3 length: 14 amino acids. Germline-derived CDR1 and CDR2 are SGHVS and FNYEAQ. CDR3 sequence (DNA): TGTGCCAGCAGTTCCGGTCGTGTGGTCAATGAGCAGTTCTTC. Its translation: CASSSGRVVNEQFF. Full variable domain (rest looked up from reference TRBV7-6 and TRBJ2-1): GAGVSQSPRYKVTKRGQDVALRCDPISGHVSLYWYRQALGQGPEFLTYFNYEAQQDKSGLPNDRFSAERPEGSISTLTIQRTEQRDSAMYRCASSSGRVVNEQFFGPGTRLTVL.

The chain couples TRBV11-2 to TRBJ2-1, with 8 bases matching TRBD1. CDR3 length: 18 amino acids. J was trimmed by 6 bases and V by 1 base; bases with no gene match: 14. Per the germline V gene, CDR1 is SGHAT and CDR2 is FQNNGV. CDR3 nucleotides: TGTGCCAGCAGCTTAGTGGTGCAGGGGGCAGAATACAGCAATGAGCAGTTCTTC. Encoded protein: CASSLVVQGAEYSNEQFF.

This chain links TRBV11-2 with TRBJ2-5; 7 nucleotides match TRBD2. V shed 8 bases and J 2 bases; nucleotides not matched to a gene: 8. The V gene's germline CDR1 is SGHAT and CDR2 FQNNGV. The CDR3 sequence is 14 residues long. The CDR3 sequence: CASGLSGLQETQYF. In DNA form, the CDR3 reads TGTGCCAGCGGACTTAGCGGGCTGCAAGAGACCCAGTACTTC.

J is TRBJ1-6 and V is TRBV7-6, with D maybe TRBD1 (6 bases). V was trimmed by 5 bases and J by 7 bases, leaving 15 bases between them. Germline CDR1 reads SGHVS; CDR2 reads FNYEAQ. The CDR3 runs to 15 residues. The CDR3 reads CASSGRSGANSPLHF. The CDR3 DNA reads as TGTGCCAGCAGCGGTAGATCAGGGGCAAATTCACCCCTCCACTTT.